The clone carrying this T cell receptor (beta chain) was seen a handful of times. Its specificity is not known. The CDR3 is made up of 15 amino acids. Germline CDR1 is LGHDT and CDR2 is YNNKEL (reference sequence). V lost 0 bases, J lost 0 bases, and 3 bases lay in between. The data originate from a study of T cell responses to AZD1222 COVID-19 vaccine. At the level of the study: Pooling was applied to second doses at about 4 or about 12 weeks.

Only in-frame clones appear in the TCRdb table, and some are missing; sequencing was by immunoSEQ multiplex PCR. Counted here are 100,000 to 110,000 clones, nearly 95% occurring once; the ten biggest clones make up about 1.5%. General study results and limits: Increased Spike-specific TCR breadth and depth were observed after two AZD1222 doses. The study sampled repertoires only after the peak T cell response. Clonal diversity was possibly underestimated, and white British individuals and females predominated among donors.

The input for sequencing was peripheral blood, taken on day 0 of AZD1222 vaccination. The chain links TRBV3-1 (or the pseudogene TRBV3-2) to TRBJ1-6; no clear D. The sequence was collected from an adult in good health. As DNA, the CDR3 is TGTGCCAGCAGCCAAGACAGCTCCTATAATTCACCCCTCCACTTT. Translated: CASSQDSSYNSPLHF.